This note documents a single T cell receptor (beta chain) sequence. Its antigen remains unidentified. Regarding treatment: some 20 received Ad26.COV2.S at low or high dose, single or two shots; 5 received placebo; per-sample allocation not given. Collection of samples fell on day 63 after the first vaccine or placebo injection. Ad26 vector vaccine expressed Wuhan-strain SARS-CoV-2 spike. This entry is derived from a study of Ad26.COV2.S vaccination and SARS-CoV-2 variants. The wider study: A participant enrolled in the COV1001 Ad26.COV2.S trial arm provided the sample. Ad26.COV2.S, an intramuscular injection, was given once or twice 56 days apart.

General study findings and limits: Recipients given vaccine exceeded placebo recipients in spike-specific TCR breadth.

Clones were read by immunoSEQ multiplex PCR, and TCRdb kept only the in-frame ones, dropping some. In the table there are about 410,000 clones, less than 90% of which are singletons. Per germline, CDR1 SEHNR and CDR2 FQNEAQ (reference sequence). The V and J ends lost 4 bases and 5 bases respectively, with 17 bases between them. This CDR3 comprises 15 residues. Sequenced material: peripheral blood, taken in a trial of Ad26.COV2.S vaccine versus placebo. The source is a person aged 18-65 years who received the Ad26.COV2.S COVID-19 vaccine or a placebo. The chain joins TRBV7-9 to TRBJ2-5; D may match TRBD1 or TRBD2 (6 bases each). The CDR3 DNA follows: TGTGCCAGCAGCTCCGACAGGAGGGGCCGCGAGACCCAGTACTTC. Its protein is CASSSDRRGRETQYF.